Here is one TCR beta chain with its context. The specificity of this receptor is unknown. No base quality values were provided; no much bigger clone lies one nucleotide off. The sample's time point, from its label and the paper: baseline before first vaccination. Samples from vaccinated people were obtained from the UK trials COV001 and COV002, which included a single-blind randomized controlled phase 2/3 trial of AZD1222 (ChAdOx1 nCoV-19) in healthy adults. For TCRbeta chain sequencing, PBMC samples from trial participants were taken at day 0 and at day 28 after the second dose. The source of the sample is a study of T cell responses to AZD1222 COVID-19 vaccine (dated by TCRdb to about 2021). Some background on the complete study: AZD1222 recipients with second doses at about 4 weeks or about 12 weeks were pooled, because spike-specific TCR depth and breadth did not differ between schedules. Trial participants were enrolled into age subgroups of 18-55, 56-69 and 70-plus years, which contained about 160, 30 and 59 TCR-sequenced participants, respectively. TCR sequencing was performed for 233 trial participants, of whom about 200 were given two doses of AZD1222 and roughly 25 were given two doses of MenACWY control vaccine.

Broader findings and caveats from the paper: Because no day 14 peak-response samples were available, the repertoires could be characterized only after the peak T cell response. The 56-69-year group was small, and its depth increase did not reach significance, likely because of low power. Participants were mostly white British, with more females than males. The authors suggested clonal diversity may have been underestimated. CD4 TCRs associated with the vaccine covered the entire spike protein, and the dominant responses were in regions 160-218 and 743-854. After two AZD1222 doses, both the breadth and the depth of spike-specific TCRs were significantly higher than at day 0 and than in MenACWY recipients. Reportedly, close to half of the unique spike-specific TCRs recognized epitopes lying outside the regions that are mutated in the B.1.351 and B.1.1.7 variants. Only 5 to 7 AZD1222 recipients were SARS-CoV-2 seropositive at baseline, limiting conclusions about previously exposed vaccinees.

The CDR3 regions of human TCRbeta chains were subjected to immunosequencing. For the original study's pipeline: TCRs in the repertoires were compared against a reference library of SARS-CoV-2-specific TCRs that had been generated with the MIRA antigen-specificity platform. Breadth was defined as the fraction of unique TCRs that were SARS-CoV-2-associated, and depth was defined as the fraction of total T cells that were SARS-CoV-2-associated. Each spike-specific TCR was assigned to its reactive spike region and to a CD4 or CD8 class using the MIRA data. Log10-transformed breadth and depth values were compared by one-way ANOVA with Sidak's multiple comparisons tests. In its TCRdb copy, this immuneACCESS table keeps in-frame sequences only and misses some clones. Where compared with another copy, unresolved V genes explain less than half of these, and the others have no known cause. V and J calls and clone size are given by that table; D and trimming were obtained from the DNA. This sample holds 89,000 or so clones; 65% to 90% were observed only once. Together, the top ten hold over 7.5% of the sample.

This sequence originates from an adult in good health. The sequenced sample was peripheral blood, obtained on day 0 of AZD1222 vaccination.

The CDR3 region has the sequence CASSAAPTGELFF. At the DNA level, the sequence is TGTGCCAGCAGCGCCGCGCCCACCGGGGAGCTGTTTTTT. This sequence uses TRBV9 and TRBJ2-2, with no confident D gene call. As encoded in the germline V gene, CDR1 is SGDLS while CDR2 is YYNGEE. V drops 3 bases and J drops 4 bases, leaving 7 bases in between. From its cysteine to its phenylalanine, the CDR3 spans 13 amino acids. Only CDR3 DNA is held: 39 bases, read in frame from base 1.